Here is one T cell receptor beta chain with its context. Its specificity is not known. Making TCR cDNA involved 5'RACE template switching, which added UMIs and a universal primer site. Using its own MiXCR run on the 5' RACE reads, TCRdb lists one record per CDR3 protein. The repertoire has 340,000 or so distinct CDR3 sequences, under 15% of them found once; the top ten carry about 3%. The CDR3 contains 13 residues. The ends were cut back, 4 bases at V and 7 bases at J, with 13 bases in the middle. Germline V lookup: CDR1 MNHEY, CDR2 SMNVEV (reference sequence). The data were obtained in a study of T cells after yellow fever vaccination. Study conclusions and caveats: The secondary response was weaker, and its peak arrived faster, on day 5 versus 15. Although most clonotypes did not, a small share appeared in both CD4 and CD8 compartments. The study re-detected most primary-vaccination clones after the booster (roughly 96% CD4, almost 90% CD8).

The receptor's source is a man aged 18 to 30 who received the YFV17D yellow fever vaccine. The sample here was CD4+ T cells sorted from PBMCs, taken 15 days after the yellow fever booster vaccination. V and J are TRBV27 and TRBJ1-1, with D unclear. For the CDR3, the DNA is TGTGCCAGCAGTTCCCAACCCCGAATTGAAGCTTTCTTT. Its protein product is CASSSQPRIEAFF.